This T cell receptor beta chain was observed in a study of PD-1 blockade in classical Hodgkin lymphoma. As for the study in general: Each patient was given nivolumab 3 mg/kg through a vein every 2 weeks. Study results and caveats: Prior to therapy, complete responders displayed diversity much like that of newly diagnosed patients.

Germline CDR1 and CDR2: MNHEY and SVGAGI. V shed 4 bases and J shed 4 bases, with 10 bases lying between them. The CDR3 contains 13 residues. As for this clone: What it binds is unknown.

There was relapse after autologous stem cell transplantation in every patient, and there was variation in brentuximab vedotin exposure. Classification of best responses gave complete response, partial response or progressive disease. Generated by immunoSEQ multiplex PCR, the TCRdb table keeps only in-frame clones and is missing some. The sample carries about 43,000 clones, approximately 79% recorded once. The chain recombines TRBV6-5 with TRBJ1-2; D possibly corresponds to TRBD1 (6 bases). The source of this sequence is a human donor with classical Hodgkin lymphoma. Sequenced material: peripheral blood mononuclear cells (PBMCs), taken before the second cycle of nivolumab. CDR3 coding DNA: TGTGCCAGCAGTTGGGGGCGGACCTATGGCTACACCTTC. It translates to CASSWGRTYGYTF.